The TCR beta chain described here comes from a study of blood T cell repertoires in COVID-19. Per the authors' pipeline: Estimation of nucleated cell counts was performed using reference gene primer amplification. Data came from immunoSEQ multiplex PCR; TCRdb stores just in-frame clones and leaves some out. The V and J calls and the clone size are those of that table, but D and trimming were determined from the DNA. The sample has hundreds of thousands of clones; 82% are singletons. This CDR3 spans 13 amino acids. The ends were cut back, 4 bases at V and 1 base at J, with 7 bases in the middle. Germline loops: CDR1 SNHLY, CDR2 FYNNEI.

The sample consisted of peripheral blood. The chain links TRBV2 to TRBJ2-5; tentative D call: TRBD2 (5 bases). The origin of this receptor is a woman aged 55-69 years with active or convalescent COVID-19. In nucleotides, the CDR3 is TGTGCCAGCAGTGGACTATCCCAAGAGACCCAGTACTTC. It specifies CASSGLSQETQYF.